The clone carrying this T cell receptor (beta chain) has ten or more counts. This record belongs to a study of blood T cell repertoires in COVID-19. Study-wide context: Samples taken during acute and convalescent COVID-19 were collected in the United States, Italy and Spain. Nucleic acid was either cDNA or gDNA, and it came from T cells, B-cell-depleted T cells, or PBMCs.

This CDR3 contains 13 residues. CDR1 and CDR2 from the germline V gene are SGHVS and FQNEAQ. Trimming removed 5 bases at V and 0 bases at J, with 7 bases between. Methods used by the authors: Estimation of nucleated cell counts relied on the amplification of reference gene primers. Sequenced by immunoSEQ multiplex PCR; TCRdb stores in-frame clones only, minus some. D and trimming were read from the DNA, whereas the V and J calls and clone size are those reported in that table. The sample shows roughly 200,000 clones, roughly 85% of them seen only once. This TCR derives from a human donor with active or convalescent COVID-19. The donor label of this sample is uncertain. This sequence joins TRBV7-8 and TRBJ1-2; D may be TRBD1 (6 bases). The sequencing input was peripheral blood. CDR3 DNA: TGTGCCAGCAGCCGGACAGCTAACTATGGCTACACCTTC. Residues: CASSRTANYGYTF.